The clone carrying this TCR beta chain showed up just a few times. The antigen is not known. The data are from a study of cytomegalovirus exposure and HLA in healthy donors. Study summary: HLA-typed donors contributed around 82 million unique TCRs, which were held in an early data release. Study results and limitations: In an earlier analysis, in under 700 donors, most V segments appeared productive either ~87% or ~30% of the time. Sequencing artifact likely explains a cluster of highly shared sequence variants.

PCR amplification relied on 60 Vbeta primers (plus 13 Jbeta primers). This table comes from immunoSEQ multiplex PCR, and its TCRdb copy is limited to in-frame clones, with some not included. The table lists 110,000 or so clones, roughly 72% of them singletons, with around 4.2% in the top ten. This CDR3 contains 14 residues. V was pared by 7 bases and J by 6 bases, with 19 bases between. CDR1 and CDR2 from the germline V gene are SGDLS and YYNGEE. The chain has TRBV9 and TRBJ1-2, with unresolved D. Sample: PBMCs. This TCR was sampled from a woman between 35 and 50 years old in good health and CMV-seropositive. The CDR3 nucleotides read TGTGCCAGCTCCCCCCGATGGAGGTTGGATGGCTACACCTTC. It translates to CASSPRWRLDGYTF.